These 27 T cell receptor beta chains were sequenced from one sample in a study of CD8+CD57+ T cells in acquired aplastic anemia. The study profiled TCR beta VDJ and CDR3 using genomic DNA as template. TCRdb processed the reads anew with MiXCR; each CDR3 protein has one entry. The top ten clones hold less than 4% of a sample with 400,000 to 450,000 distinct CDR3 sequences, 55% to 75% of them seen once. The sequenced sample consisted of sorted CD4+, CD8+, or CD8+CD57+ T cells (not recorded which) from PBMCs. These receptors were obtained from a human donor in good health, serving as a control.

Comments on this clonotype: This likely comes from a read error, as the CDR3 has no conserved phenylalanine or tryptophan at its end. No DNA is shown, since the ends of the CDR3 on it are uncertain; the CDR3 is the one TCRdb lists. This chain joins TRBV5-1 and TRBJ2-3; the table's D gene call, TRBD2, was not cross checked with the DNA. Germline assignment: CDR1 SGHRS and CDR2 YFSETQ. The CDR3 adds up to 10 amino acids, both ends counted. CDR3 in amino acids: CASSLQPVAG.

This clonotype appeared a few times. As DNA, the CDR3 is TGTGCCAGCAGTACGCCCGGGACACGGTTCTTC. It is translated as CASSTPGTRFF. The chain couples TRBV12-3 or TRBV12-4 to TRBJ2-1, with D maybe TRBD1 (6 bases). V lost 5 bases, J lost 15 bases, and 14 bases lay in between. This CDR3 comprises 11 residues.

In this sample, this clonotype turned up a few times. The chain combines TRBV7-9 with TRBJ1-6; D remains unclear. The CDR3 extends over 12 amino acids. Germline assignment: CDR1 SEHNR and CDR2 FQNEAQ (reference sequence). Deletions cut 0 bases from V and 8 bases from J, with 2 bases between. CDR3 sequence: CASSLADSPLHF. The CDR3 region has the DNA TGTGCCAGCAGCTTAGCGGATTCACCCCTCCACTTT.

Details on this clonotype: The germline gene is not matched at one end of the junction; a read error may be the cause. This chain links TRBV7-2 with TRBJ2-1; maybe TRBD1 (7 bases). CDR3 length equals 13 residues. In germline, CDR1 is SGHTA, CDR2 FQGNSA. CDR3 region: CASSGQGGNEQFF. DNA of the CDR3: TGTGCCAGCAGCGGTCAGGGGGGAAATGAGCAGTTTTTC.

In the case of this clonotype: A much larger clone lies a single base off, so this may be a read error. The CDR3 DNA is TGCGCCAGCAGCCGGGGACAGGGAGCTATAGGCTACACCTTC. Encoded protein: CASSRGQGAIGYTF. The rearrangement uses TRBV5-1 and TRBJ1-2; TRBD1 matches 9 bases. This CDR3 comprises 14 residues. Germline V gene data show CDR1 as SGHRS and CDR2 as YFSETQ. J gave up 8 bases and V 4 bases, and 9 bases lay outside the gene matches.

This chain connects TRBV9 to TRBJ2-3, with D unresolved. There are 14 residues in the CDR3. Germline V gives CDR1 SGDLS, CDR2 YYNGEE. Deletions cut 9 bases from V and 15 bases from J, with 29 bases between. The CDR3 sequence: CAIPGCGALKLSYF. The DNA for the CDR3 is TGTGCCATCCCCGGTTGCGGAGCACTGAAGCTTTCTTATTTT.

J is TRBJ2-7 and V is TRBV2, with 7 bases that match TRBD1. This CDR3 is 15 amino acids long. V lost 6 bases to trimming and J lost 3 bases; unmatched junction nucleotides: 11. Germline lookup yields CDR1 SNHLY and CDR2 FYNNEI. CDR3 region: CASSRGTARSYEQYF. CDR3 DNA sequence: TGTGCCAGCAGCCGAGGGACAGCGAGAAGCTACGAGCAGTACTTC.

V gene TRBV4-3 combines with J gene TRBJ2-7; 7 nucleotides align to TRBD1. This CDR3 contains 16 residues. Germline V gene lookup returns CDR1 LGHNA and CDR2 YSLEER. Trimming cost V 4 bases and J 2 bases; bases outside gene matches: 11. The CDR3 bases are TGCGCCAGCAGCCGAACGACACAGGGGCGTCCCTACGAGCAGTACTTC. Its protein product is CASSRTTQGRPYEQYF.

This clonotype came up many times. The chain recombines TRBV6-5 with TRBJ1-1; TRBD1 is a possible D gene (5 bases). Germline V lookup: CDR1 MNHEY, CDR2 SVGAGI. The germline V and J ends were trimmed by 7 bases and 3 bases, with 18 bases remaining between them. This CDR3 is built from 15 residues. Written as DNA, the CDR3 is TGTGCCAGCAATGTAGGGGCTGGGTCGCACACTGAAGCTTTCTTT. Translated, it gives CASNVGAGSHTEAFF.

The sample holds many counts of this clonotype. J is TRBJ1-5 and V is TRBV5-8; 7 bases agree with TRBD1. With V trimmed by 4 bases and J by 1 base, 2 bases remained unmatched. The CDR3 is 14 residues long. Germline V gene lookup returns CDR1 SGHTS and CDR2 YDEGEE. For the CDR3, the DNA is TGTGCCAGCAGCGAGGGACAGAGCAATCAGCCCCAGCATTTT. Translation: CASSEGQSNQPQHF.

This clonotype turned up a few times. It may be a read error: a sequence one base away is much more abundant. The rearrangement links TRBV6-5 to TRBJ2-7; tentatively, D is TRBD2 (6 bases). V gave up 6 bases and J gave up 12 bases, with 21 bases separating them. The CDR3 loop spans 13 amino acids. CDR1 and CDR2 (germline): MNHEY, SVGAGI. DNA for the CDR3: TGTGCCAGCAGAGAAGGACGCGGGGTGCTTGCGTACTTC. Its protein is CASREGRGVLAYF.

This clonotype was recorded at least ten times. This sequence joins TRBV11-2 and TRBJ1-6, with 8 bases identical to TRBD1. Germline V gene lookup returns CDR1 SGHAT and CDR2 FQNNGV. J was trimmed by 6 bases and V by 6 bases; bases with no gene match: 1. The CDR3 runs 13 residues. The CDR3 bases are TGTGCCAGCAGGGACAGGGTTAATTCACCCCTCCACTTT. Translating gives CASRDRVNSPLHF. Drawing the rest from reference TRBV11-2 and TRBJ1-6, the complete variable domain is EAGVAQSPRYKIIEKRQSVAFWCNPISGHATLYWYQQILGQGPKLLIQFQNNGVVDDSQLPKDRFSAERLKGVDSTLKIQPAKLEDSAVYLCASRDRVNSPLHFGNGTRLTVT.

CDR3 residues: CASRQEGVGTQYYF. CDR3 coding DNA: TGTGCCAGCAGACAGGAGGGGGTCGGGACCCAGTACTACTTC. The chain has TRBV9 and TRBJ2-7; D is possibly TRBD1 or TRBD2 (6 bases each). The CDR3 extends over 14 amino acids. Germline lookup yields CDR1 SGDLS and CDR2 YYNGEE. Trimming pared 5 bases from V and 13 bases from J, leaving 25 bases between.

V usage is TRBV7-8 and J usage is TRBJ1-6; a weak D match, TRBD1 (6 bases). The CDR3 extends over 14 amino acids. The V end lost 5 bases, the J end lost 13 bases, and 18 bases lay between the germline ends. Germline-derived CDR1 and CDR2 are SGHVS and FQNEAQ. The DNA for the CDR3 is TGTGCCAGCAGCGTACCAGGGGAAAATGAGCCCCTCCACTTT. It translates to CASSVPGENEPLHF.

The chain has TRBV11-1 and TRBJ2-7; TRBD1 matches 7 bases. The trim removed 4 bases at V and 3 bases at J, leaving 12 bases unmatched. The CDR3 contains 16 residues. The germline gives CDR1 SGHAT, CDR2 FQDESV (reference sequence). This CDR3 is CASSSPSGTADYEQYF. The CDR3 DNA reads TGTGCCAGCAGCTCCCCCTCCGGGACAGCCGACTACGAGCAGTACTTC.

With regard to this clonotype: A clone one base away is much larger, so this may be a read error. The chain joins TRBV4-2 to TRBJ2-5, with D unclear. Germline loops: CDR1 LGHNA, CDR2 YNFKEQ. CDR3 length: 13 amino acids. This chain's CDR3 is CASNQFFEETQYF. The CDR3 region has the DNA TGTGCCAGCAACCAATTTTTCGAAGAGACCCAGTACTTC.

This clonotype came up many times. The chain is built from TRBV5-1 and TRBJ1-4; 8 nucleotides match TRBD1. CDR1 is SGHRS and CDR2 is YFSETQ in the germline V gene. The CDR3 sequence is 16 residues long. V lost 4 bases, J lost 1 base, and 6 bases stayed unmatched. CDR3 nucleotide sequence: TGCGCCAGCAGCAGGGGACAGGCCGTAACTAATGAAAAACTGTTTTTT. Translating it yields CASSRGQAVTNEKLFF.

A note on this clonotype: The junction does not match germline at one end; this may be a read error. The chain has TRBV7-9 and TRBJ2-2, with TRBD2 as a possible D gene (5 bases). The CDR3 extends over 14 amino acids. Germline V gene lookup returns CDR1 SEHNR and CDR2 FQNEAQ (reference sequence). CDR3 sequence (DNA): TGTGCCAGCAGTGAAGTCTCGGATCCCGGGGTGCTGTTTTTT. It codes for CASSEVSDPGVLFF.

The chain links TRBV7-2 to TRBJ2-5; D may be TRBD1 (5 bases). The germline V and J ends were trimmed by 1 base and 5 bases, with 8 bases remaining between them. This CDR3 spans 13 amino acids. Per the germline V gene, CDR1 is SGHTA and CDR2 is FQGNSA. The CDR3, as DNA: TGTGCCAGCAGCTTAGAGGGGTGGGAGACCCAGTACTTC. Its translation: CASSLEGWETQYF.

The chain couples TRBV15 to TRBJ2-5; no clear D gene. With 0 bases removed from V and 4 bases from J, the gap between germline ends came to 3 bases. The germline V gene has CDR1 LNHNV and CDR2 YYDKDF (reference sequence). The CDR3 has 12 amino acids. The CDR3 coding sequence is TGTGCCACCAGCAGAGAGGGAGAGACCCAGTACTTC. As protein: CATSREGETQYF.

The CDR3 protein is CASGLMQDTEAFF. As DNA, the CDR3 is TGTGCTAGTGGTTTGATGCAGGACACTGAAGCTTTCTTT. This chain uses TRBV12-3 or TRBV12-4 with TRBJ1-1; unclear D gene. The length of the CDR3 is 13 residues.

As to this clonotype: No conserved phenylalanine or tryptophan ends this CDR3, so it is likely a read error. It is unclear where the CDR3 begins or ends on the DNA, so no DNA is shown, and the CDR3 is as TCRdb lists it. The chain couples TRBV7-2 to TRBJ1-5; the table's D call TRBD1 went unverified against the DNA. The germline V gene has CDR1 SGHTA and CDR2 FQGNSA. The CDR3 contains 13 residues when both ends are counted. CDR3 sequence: CASSQVSGRRRHI.

CDR3 residues: CASSLGREFAGDTQFF. CDR3 nucleotide sequence: TGTGCCAGCAGCTTAGGAAGGGAATTTGCTGGGGATACGCAGTTCTTC. V gene TRBV7-2 combines with J gene TRBJ2-1; no reliable D call. CDR3 size: 16 residues. The V gene lost 1 base and the J gene lost 12 bases, with 22 bases spanning the gap. Germline CDR1 reads SGHTA; CDR2 reads FQGNSA.

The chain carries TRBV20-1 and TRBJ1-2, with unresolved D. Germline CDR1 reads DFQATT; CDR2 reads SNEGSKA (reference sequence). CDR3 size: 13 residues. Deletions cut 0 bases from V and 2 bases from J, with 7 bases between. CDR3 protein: CSARDAENYGYTF. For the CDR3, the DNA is TGCAGTGCTAGAGACGCAGAAAACTATGGCTACACCTTC.

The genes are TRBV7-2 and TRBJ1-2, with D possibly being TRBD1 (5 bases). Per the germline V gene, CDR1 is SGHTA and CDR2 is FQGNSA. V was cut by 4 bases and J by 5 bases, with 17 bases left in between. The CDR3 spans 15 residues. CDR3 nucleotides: TGTGCCAGCAGCTCCCAGGGACCGGGGCTTTATGGCTACACCTTC. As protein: CASSSQGPGLYGYTF. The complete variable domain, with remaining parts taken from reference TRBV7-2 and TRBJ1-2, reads GAGVSQSPSNKVTEKGKDVELRCDPISGHTALYWYRQSLGQGLEFLIYFQGNSAPDKSGLPSDRFSAERTGGSVSTLTIQRTQQEDSAVYLCASSSQGPGLYGYTFGSGTRLTVV.

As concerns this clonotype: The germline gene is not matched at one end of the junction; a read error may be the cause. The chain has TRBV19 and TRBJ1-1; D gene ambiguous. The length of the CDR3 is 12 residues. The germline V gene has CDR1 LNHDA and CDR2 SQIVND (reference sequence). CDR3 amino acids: CASMTGNTDAFF. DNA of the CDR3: TGTGCCAGTATGACGGGAAACACTGACGCTTTCTTC.

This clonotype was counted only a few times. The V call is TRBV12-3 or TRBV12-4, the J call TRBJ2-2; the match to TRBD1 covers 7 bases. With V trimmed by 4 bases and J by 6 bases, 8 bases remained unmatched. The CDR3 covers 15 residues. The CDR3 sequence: CASSSTFGQAGELFF. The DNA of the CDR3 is TGTGCCAGCAGTTCGACCTTTGGACAGGCCGGGGAGCTGTTTTTT.